Below are 22 T cell receptor beta chains sequenced from a single sample in a study of OX40 agonist ivuxolimab in advanced cancers. Libraries were constructed by the immunoSEQ multiplex PCR assay. Drawn from immuneACCESS, this table holds only the in-frame rearrangements with V and J called that TCRdb kept. Clones are partly lost; checked studies trace under half to an unresolved V gene and leave the rest unexplained. This sample lists 50,000 to 65,000 clones; 80% to 95% were detected once. The top ten clonotypes cover roughly 9.4% of the sample. Specimen: CD4+ or CD8+ T cells sorted from blood, collected in a trial of the OX40 agonist ivuxolimab. Receptor source: an adult with an advanced solid tumor such as melanoma, head and neck, liver or kidney cancer.

The gene calls are TRBV7-9 and TRBJ1-4; D gene ambiguous. Germline assignment: CDR1 SEHNR and CDR2 FQNEAQ (reference sequence). The CDR3 runs 15 residues. The ends were cut back, 5 bases at V and 7 bases at J, with 17 bases in the middle. In DNA form, the CDR3 reads TGTGCCAGCAGCCCGTCCGTGGCCCAGCGTGAAAAACTGTTTTTT. Amino acids: CASSPSVAQREKLFF.

J is TRBJ1-5 and V is TRBV4-3; 8 nucleotides agree with TRBD1. CDR1 and CDR2 from the germline V gene are LGHNA and YSLEER. The CDR3 length is 21 residues. Trimming removed 0 bases from V and 5 bases from J; junction bases left unmatched: 21. The CDR3 coding sequence is TGCGCCAGCAGCCAAGAGCGTGTAAGGACAGGGACTACAGAGCGGGATCAGCCCCAGCATTTT. It codes for CASSQERVRTGTTERDQPQHF.

This chain links TRBV6-5 with TRBJ1-2; D may be TRBD1 (6 bases). Between the trimmed V and J ends, which lost 8 bases and 0 bases, there was a span of 10 bases. The germline CDR1 and CDR2 sequences are MNHEY and SVGAGI. The CDR3 extends over 13 amino acids. The CDR3 spells CASGQGTNYGYTF. CDR3 in DNA: TGTGCCAGCGGGCAGGGGACTAACTATGGCTACACCTTC.

The genes are TRBV5-1 and TRBJ2-2; the D is unclear. Germline CDR1 and CDR2: SGHRS and YFSETQ. The CDR3 loop spans 16 amino acids. Trimming shortened V by 4 bases and J by 0 bases, and 13 bases separated the two germline ends. The CDR3 coding sequence is TGCGCCAGCAGCGCCCGCGGTCCCCCGAACACCGGGGAGCTGTTTTTT. This translates into CASSARGPPNTGELFF.

The chain carries TRBV18 and TRBJ1-4; no definite D call. The CDR3 spans 14 residues. Germline-derived CDR1 and CDR2 are KGHSH and LQKENI. The V gene lost 6 bases and the J gene lost 2 bases, with 10 bases spanning the gap. The CDR3 bases are TGTGCCAGCTCCCTGACCCTTACTAATGAAAAACTGTTTTTT. Protein: CASSLTLTNEKLFF.

The CDR3 spells CSVDSGNTIYF. The CDR3 region has the DNA TGCAGCGTTGATTCTGGAAACACCATATATTTT. The chain uses TRBV29-1 and TRBJ1-3; D is undetermined. The ends were cut back, 3 bases at V and 1 base at J, with 1 base in the middle. The CDR3 is 11 residues long. In germline, CDR1 is SQVTM, CDR2 ANQGSEA.

This clone occurred a few times. The chain carries TRBV7-9 and TRBJ2-1; TRBD2 is a possible D gene (6 bases). Germline V gene sequence: CDR1 SEHNR, CDR2 FQNEAQ (reference sequence). V was trimmed by 2 bases and J by 0 bases, leaving 11 bases between them. The length of the CDR3 is 16 residues. The chain's CDR3 is CASSLIGGSSYNEQFF. The CDR3 DNA reads TGTGCCAGCAGCTTAATTGGGGGGAGCTCCTACAATGAGCAGTTCTTC.

The chain has TRBV7-8 and TRBJ1-2; 7 nucleotides match TRBD1. V lost 2 bases and J lost 7; bases outside the gene matches: 10. The CDR3 is 15 amino acids. Germline lookup yields CDR1 SGHVS and CDR2 FQNEAQ. CDR3 residues: CASSLTWDSQLGYTF. CDR3 nucleotides: TGTGCCAGCAGCTTAACCTGGGACAGTCAACTTGGCTACACCTTC.

The chain recombines TRBV30 with TRBJ1-1; D is unresolved. V was shortened by 0 bases and J by 1 base, with 9 bases between the two germline ends. From germline, CDR1 is GTSNPN and CDR2 SVGIG (reference sequence). The CDR3 is made up of 14 amino acids. The CDR3 bases are TGTGCCTGGAGTGTAGGGCTGGGGAACACTGAAGCTTTCTTT. Amino acids: CAWSVGLGNTEAFF.

The CDR3 DNA is TGCAGCGTTCGGGATCAATCCCAGAATGAGCAGTTCTTC. Translation: CSVRDQSQNEQFF. The rearrangement uses TRBV29-1 and TRBJ2-1, with a possible D match to TRBD2 (5 bases). Per the germline V gene, CDR1 is SQVTM and CDR2 is ANQGSEA. Trimming pared 5 bases from V and 7 bases from J, leaving 15 bases between. This CDR3 has 13 amino acids.

This clone is labeled medium-sized. This chain joins TRBV14 and TRBJ1-1; TRBD1 might be the D (5 bases). Trimming cost V 6 bases and J 1 base, with 12 bases left between them. Germline CDR1 SGHDN, CDR2 FVKESK. CDR3 length equals 14 residues. The CDR3 region has the DNA TGTGCCAGCAGTTATGGGACGGGGAACACTGAAGCTTTCTTT. Translation: CASSYGTGNTEAFF.

The chain carries TRBV30 and TRBJ2-2; no definite D call. Germline-derived CDR1 and CDR2 are GTSNPN and SVGIG (reference sequence). There are 12 residues in the CDR3. With 2 bases removed from V and 5 bases from J, the gap between germline ends came to 6 bases. CDR3 DNA sequence: TGTGCCTGGAGTCCCTTGACCGGGGAGCTGTTTTTT. Translated: CAWSPLTGELFF. Complete variable domain (other parts from reference TRBV30 and TRBJ2-2): SQTIHQWPATLVQPVGSPLSLECTVEGTSNPNLYWYRQAAGRGLQLLFYSVGIGQISSEVPQNLSASRPQDRQFILSSKKLLLSDSGFYLCAWSPLTGELFFGEGSRLTVL.

The chain couples TRBV27 to TRBJ2-7, with a possible D match to TRBD2 (5 bases). The CDR3 is made up of 15 amino acids. Trimming took 2 bases from V and 4 from J, leaving 15 bases between them. The germline CDR1 and CDR2 sequences are MNHEY and SMNVEV (reference sequence). The CDR3 sequence: CASSLIDHRGYEQYF. DNA for the CDR3: TGTGCCAGCAGTTTAATAGACCATAGAGGGTACGAGCAGTACTTC.

The V call is TRBV7-6, the J call TRBJ2-7; D unclear. The CDR3 sequence is 13 residues long. Germline CDR1 SGHVS, CDR2 FNYEAQ. The V gene lost 3 bases and the J gene lost 0 bases, with 6 bases spanning the gap. The CDR3 DNA reads as TGTGCCAGCAGCTTCGAGATCTCCTACGAGCAGTACTTC. As protein: CASSFEISYEQYF.

This clone was detected only a few times. This chain joins TRBV27 and TRBJ2-1, with 9 bases matching TRBD1. After removal of 6 bases from V and 9 bases from J, the junction contained 12 bases not matched to a gene. Germline CDR1 is MNHEY and CDR2 is SMNVEV (reference sequence). The CDR3 sequence is 15 residues long. The CDR3 nucleotides read TGTGCCAGCAGCCCCACCGGGACAGGGCTCGTTGAGCAGTTCTTC. Amino acids: CASSPTGTGLVEQFF.

In its sample, this clone was seen once. The chain employs TRBV2 and TRBJ1-6; possible D gene TRBD1, 5 bases. The V gene lost 11 bases and the J gene lost 7 bases, with 15 bases spanning the gap. This CDR3 spans 13 amino acids. Germline assignment: CDR1 SNHLY and CDR2 FYNNEI. In nucleotides, the CDR3 is TGTGCCGCCCAAGAGGGGCCGAATTCACCCCTCCACTTT. Translating it yields CAAQEGPNSPLHF.

The chain links TRBV9 to TRBJ2-5, with a possible D match to TRBD2 (6 bases). The DNA end is more similar to TRBJ2-7, so the J call may be wrong. The CDR3 extends over 15 amino acids. CDR1 and CDR2 (germline): SGDLS, YYNGEE. The CDR3 here is CASSPGRLSSYEQYF. For the CDR3, the DNA is TGTGCCAGCAGCCCCGGGAGACTCAGCTCCTACGAGCAGTACTTC.

The genes are TRBV18 and TRBJ2-1; TRBD2 aligns across 7 bases. CDR1 is KGHSH, CDR2 LQKENI, per germline. With V trimmed by 2 bases and J by 11 bases, 12 bases remained unmatched. This CDR3 spans 15 amino acids. CDR3 DNA: TGTGCCAGCTCACCAAGGTTTGAGAGCGGGATAAAGCAGTTCTTC. It is translated as CASSPRFESGIKQFF.

The chain couples TRBV29-1 to TRBJ2-1; no clear D gene. V lost 1 base to trimming and J lost 3 bases, with 10 bases between them. The CDR3 extends over 14 amino acids. Germline V gives CDR1 SQVTM, CDR2 ANQGSEA. The CDR3 loop is CSVEGRNNYNEQFF. CDR3 DNA: TGCAGCGTTGAAGGGCGAAACAACTACAATGAGCAGTTCTTC.

The chain recombines TRBV5-8 with TRBJ1-1; D not resolved. This CDR3 is 17 amino acids long. The V gene's germline CDR1 is SGHTS and CDR2 YDEGEE. Trimming left V 1 base short and J 0 bases short, with 16 bases between. The CDR3 nucleotides read TGTGCCAGCAGCTTGAAACCCCTACCCTTCGTGAACACTGAAGCTTTCTTT. This sequence encodes CASSLKPLPFVNTEAFF.

Here the CDR3 DNA reads TGTGCATGTGAAGGGGGTGGGGCCAACGTCCTGACTTTC. The encoded protein is CACEGGGANVLTF. The rearrangement joins TRBV28 to TRBJ2-6; weak D call: TRBD1 (6 bases). Germline loops: CDR1 MDHEN, CDR2 SYDVKM. This CDR3 comprises 13 residues.

The V call is TRBV4-3, the J call TRBJ2-1; 12 bases are a match to TRBD2. Germline trimming cut 4 bases from V and 4 bases from J; bases unmatched to any gene: 2. The CDR3 sequence is 15 residues long. Germline values: CDR1 LGHNA, CDR2 YSLEER. The CDR3 coding sequence is TGCGCCAGCAGCCGGACTAGCGGGAAGTACAATGAGCAGTTCTTC. It specifies CASSRTSGKYNEQFF.